This TCR beta chain was obtained from a study of T cell responses to AZD1222 COVID-19 vaccine. This clone has just one count. The antigen is undetermined. Some clones are missing from TCRdb's copy, which holds only in-frame ones; the method was immunoSEQ multiplex PCR. The sample includes about 130,000 clones, approximately 92% of them seen just once. Study outcomes and limitations: Seropositive AZD1222 recipients at baseline numbered only five or six.

This TCR derives from an adult who received the AZD1222 COVID-19 vaccine. The sequenced sample was peripheral blood, obtained 28 days after the second AZD1222 dose.

As DNA, the CDR3 is TGTGCCAGCAGTTTCCCGGGACAGGGGGCAGATACGCAGTATTTT. Translated: CASSFPGQGADTQYF. The rearrangement links TRBV28 to TRBJ2-3; 11 bases align to TRBD1. The length of the CDR3 is 15 residues. V was pared by 3 bases and J by 4 bases, with 3 bases of the junction left unmatched. Germline V CDR1 and CDR2: MDHEN, SYDVKM. Full variable domain (outside the CDR3, taken from reference TRBV28 and TRBJ2-3): DVKVTQSSRYLVKRTGEKVFLECVQDMDHENMFWYRQDPGLGLRLIYFSYDVKMKEKGDIPEGYSVSREKKERFSLILESASTNQTSMYLCASSFPGQGADTQYFGPGTRLTVL.